This is a list of T cell receptor beta chains from one sample in a study of T-cell memory formation after mild COVID-19. TCRdb redid the calling of the 5' RACE reads with MiXCR, one entry per CDR3 protein. This table has around 200,000 distinct CDR3 sequences, 25% to 35% appearing once. Sequencing used PBMCs or a T cell subset sorted from them (not recorded which). The source is an adult woman who had mild COVID-19 (a few samples of this study predate the infection). Cell type and time point are not known. Both conserved end residues are part of each CDR3. The order of the fields is CDR3 length, D gene, clone size, V gene, J gene, CDR3 DNA, CDR3 protein. The D gene is left open where the match is weak. Size is stated for part of the rows, as once, few or many counts, or as a class when the clone is expanded.

18	TRBD1	-	TRBV6-6	TRBJ1-5	TGTGCCAGCAGCCCCACAGGACAGGGGACGGAGAGCAATCAGCCCCAGCATTTT	CASSPTGQGTESNQPQHF
16	TRBD1	-	TRBV24-1	TRBJ2-1	TGTGCCACCGCCCGGGCCCGGGACAGGGGTTACAATGAGCAGTTCTTC	CATARARDRGYNEQFF
16	-	-	TRBV5-1	TRBJ2-1	TGCGCCAGCAGCTCCTACAGGGCAGGCGGGGTCGGGGAGCAGTTCTTC	CASSSYRAGGVGEQFF
18	TRBD1	-	TRBV2	TRBJ2-5	TGTGCCAGCAGTGAAGCGTCCGGGACAGTAGTAAGGTCCGAGACCCAGTACTTC	CASSEASGTVVRSETQYF
14	-	-	TRBV6-2/TRBV6-3	TRBJ2-7	TGTGCCAGCAGCCTGGGTCCTAGCCGCCACGAGCAGTACTTC	CASSLGPSRHEQYF
12	TRBD1	-	TRBV5-1	TRBJ1-1	TGCGCCAGCAGCCCGGGGACAGTTGAAGCTTTCTTT	CASSPGTVEAFF
13	-	-	TRBV7-9	TRBJ1-2	TGTGCCAGCAGCCACACCACTAACTATGGCTACACCTTC	CASSHTTNYGYTF
14	-	-	TRBV3-1	TRBJ2-2	TGTGCCAGCAGCCGTACTACTAGCACCGGGGAGCTGTTTTTT	CASSRTTSTGELFF
15	TRBD2	-	TRBV7-7	TRBJ2-5	TGTGCCAGCAGCGAGGGGCTAGCGGGGGTGGAGACCCAGTACTTC	CASSEGLAGVETQYF
12	-	-	TRBV3-1	TRBJ2-1	TGTGCCAGCAGCCCCGCCGCGGGGGCCGTTTTCTTC	CASSPAAGAVFF
13	-	few	TRBV3-1	TRBJ2-5	TGTGCCAGCAGCTCGCAGATTCCAGGAGACCAGTACTTC	CASSSQIPGDQYF
14	-	-	TRBV2	TRBJ2-4	TGTGCCAGCAGTGTAGAGGTAACCAAAAACATTCAGTACTTC	CASSVEVTKNIQYF
13	-	-	TRBV7-2	TRBJ2-3	TGTGCCAGCAGGGTCCCCCCCACAGATACGCAGTATTTT	CASRVPPTDTQYF
14	TRBD1	-	TRBV29-1	TRBJ2-1	TGCAGCGCAAAAGGGGGCATATCCTACAATGAGCAGTTCTTC	CSAKGGISYNEQFF
13	TRBD2	-	TRBV27	TRBJ2-7	TGTGCCAGCAGGACTAGCGGAACGGGAGAGCAGTACTTC	CASRTSGTGEQYF
16	TRBD2	-	TRBV2	TRBJ2-5	TGTGCCAGCAGTGTCCAAGGCGGGGGGGTCCAAGAGACCCAGTACTTC	CASSVQGGGVQETQYF
12	-	-	TRBV12-3/TRBV12-4	TRBJ2-1	TGTGCCAGCAGTTTCTTGGACAATGAGCAGTTCTTC	CASSFLDNEQFF
13	-	few	TRBV5-1	TRBJ1-2	TGCGCCAGCAGCCGAGGCTCGTTCTATGGCTACACCTTC	CASSRGSFYGYTF
15	TRBD2	few	TRBV7-2	TRBJ2-7	TGTGCCAGCAGCTTAGAAGGACTAGCGGTATACGAGCAGTACTTC	CASSLEGLAVYEQYF
14	-	few	TRBV12-3/TRBV12-4	TRBJ1-1	TGTGCCAGCAGTTTTAACGGGGGTATGACTGAAGCTTTCTTT	CASSFNGGMTEAFF
12	-	-	TRBV29-1	TRBJ1-2	TGCAGCGTCGACGCCCCTAACTATGGCTACACCTTC	CSVDAPNYGYTF
17	-	-	TRBV6-2/TRBV6-3	TRBJ1-1	TGTGCCAGCAGTTATGGGTCCCTTTGGGTAGCGAACACTGAAGCTTTCTTT	CASSYGSLWVANTEAFF
13	-	-	TRBV12-3/TRBV12-4	TRBJ1-2	TGTGCCAGCAGCCCGGGGGGGATCAGTGGCTACACCTTC	CASSPGGISGYTF
17	TRBD2	-	TRBV7-9	TRBJ2-3	TGTGCCAGCAGCCAAGGGGGAGCGGGAGGAGGAACAGATACGCAGTATTTT	CASSQGGAGGGTDTQYF
14	TRBD2	few	TRBV12-3/TRBV12-4	TRBJ2-7	TGTGCCAGCAGTTTTAGCGGGAGGTTCCACGAGCAGTACTTC	CASSFSGRFHEQYF
13	-	-	TRBV4-1	TRBJ1-1	TGCGCCAGCAGCCAAGATCACGGGACTGAAGCTTTCTTT	CASSQDHGTEAFF
15	-	-	TRBV19	TRBJ1-1	TGTGCCAGTAGTACCCTACAGTTAAGGAACACTGAAGCTTTCTTT	CASSTLQLRNTEAFF
15	TRBD1	-	TRBV15	TRBJ2-1	TGTGCCACCAGCAGGGGACAGGGAATGAGGGATGAGCAGTTCTTC	CATSRGQGMRDEQFF
15	-	-	TRBV24-1	TRBJ2-1	TGTGCCACCAGTCCCTTTTCGGGCAACTACAATGAGCAGTTCTTC	CATSPFSGNYNEQFF
14	-	many	TRBV24-1	TRBJ2-2	TGTGCCACCAGTGATTCCAGGGTATCCGGGGAGCTGTTTTTT	CATSDSRVSGELFF
14	TRBD1	-	TRBV10-3	TRBJ1-2	TGTGCCATCAGCCCAGGGGGAGCTTTCTATGGCTACACCTTC	CAISPGGAFYGYTF
15	-	-	TRBV7-9	TRBJ2-5	TGTGCCAGCAGCCCCGAGTGGAGGGTTCAAGAGACCCAGTACTTC	CASSPEWRVQETQYF
16	TRBD1	-	TRBV9	TRBJ1-2	TGTGCCAGCAGCGTAGAGACGAGGACAGGGAAGGATGGCTACACCTTC	CASSVETRTGKDGYTF
17	TRBD2	-	TRBV6-1	TRBJ2-5	TGTGCCAGCAGTTCGGGACTAGCGGGGCCAACACAAGAGACCCAGTACTTC	CASSSGLAGPTQETQYF
16	TRBD1	-	TRBV9	TRBJ2-7	TGTGCCAGCAGCGTAGGAACCCCACGGGACAGCTACGAGCAGTACTTC	CASSVGTPRDSYEQYF
12	-	few	TRBV5-5	TRBJ2-5	TGTGCCAGCAGCTTGAGGACGGAGACCCAGTACTTC	CASSLRTETQYF
16	-	-	TRBV5-1	TRBJ1-2	TGCGCCAGCAGCTTGGCCGGTGGAGGGACTAACTATGGCTACACCTTC	CASSLAGGGTNYGYTF
13	-	-	TRBV12-3/TRBV12-4	TRBJ1-1	TGTGCCAGCAGTTTACTCGCTGGCACTGAAGCTTTCTTT	CASSLLAGTEAFF
13	-	few	TRBV12-3/TRBV12-4	TRBJ1-5	TGTGCCAGCAGTTTCTTTATCGATCAGCCCCAGCATTTT	CASSFFIDQPQHF
13	TRBD1	-	TRBV7-3	TRBJ2-7	TGTGCCAGCAGCCTCGACAGGGGATACGAGCAGTACTTC	CASSLDRGYEQYF
17	TRBD2	-	TRBV20-1	TRBJ2-6	TGCAGTGCTAGAGATGGCGGGGGGGGCCTTGGGGCCAACGTCCTGACTTTC	CSARDGGGGLGANVLTF
17	TRBD2	-	TRBV27	TRBJ2-1	TGTGCCAGCAGTTTAAAGTGGACTAGCGGGGGGTTAAATGAGCAGTTCTTC	CASSLKWTSGGLNEQFF
14	-	-	TRBV7-2	TRBJ2-7	TGTGCCAGCAGCTTAGCGTGGAGAGGGGGCGAGCAGTACTTC	CASSLAWRGGEQYF
16	TRBD2	once	TRBV6-2/TRBV6-3	TRBJ2-1	TGTGCCAGCAGTTCACCACTAGCGGGAGCCTACAATGAGCAGTTCTTC	CASSSPLAGAYNEQFF
13	-	-	TRBV3-1	TRBJ2-5	TGTGCCAGCGGTGGAACTAGGGGTGAGACCCAGTACTTC	CASGGTRGETQYF
15	TRBD1	-	TRBV12-5	TRBJ1-1	TGTGCTAGTGGTACAACACCTTCGACAGGGACCGAAGCTTTCTTT	CASGTTPSTGTEAFF